This T cell receptor (beta chain) was sequenced in a study of T cell responses to AZD1222 COVID-19 vaccine (dated by TCRdb to the early 2020s). For the wider study: AZD1222 recipients whose second dose came at about 4 weeks and those whose second dose came at about 12 weeks were combined into one group, since spike-specific TCR depth and breadth did not differ between the two schedules. TCR sequencing was performed for some 250 trial participants, of whom 207 were given two doses of AZD1222 and some 25 were given two doses of MenACWY control vaccine. Trial participants were enrolled by age into 18-55, 56-69 and 70-plus year subgroups, with about 150, 27 and 61 TCR-sequenced participants respectively. What the work shows at the level of the full study, not this receptor alone: Participants were mostly white British, with more females than males. The authors suggested clonal diversity may have been underestimated. Only five or six AZD1222 recipients were SARS-CoV-2 seropositive at baseline, limiting conclusions about previously exposed vaccinees. Because no day 14 peak-response samples were available, repertoires were characterized only after the peak T cell response. A significant rise in spike-specific TCR breadth and depth was observed after two AZD1222 doses relative to day 0 and relative to MenACWY recipients. In the small 56-69-year group, the increase in depth fell short of significance, most likely because of low power. CD4 TCRs associated with the vaccine covered the entire spike protein, and the dominant responses were in regions 160-218 and 743-854. Nearly half of unique spike-specific TCRs reportedly recognized epitopes outside regions mutated in the B.1.351 and B.1.1.7 variants.

The sample's time point label, decoded: baseline before first vaccination. Vaccinee samples came from UK trials COV001 and COV002, including a single-blind randomized controlled phase 2/3 trial of AZD1222 (ChAdOx1 nCoV-19) in healthy adults. Trial participant PBMC samples were collected at day 0 and day 28 after the second dose for TCRbeta chain sequencing. From its cysteine to its phenylalanine, the CDR3 spans 13 amino acids. The entry retains the CDR3 DNA only, 39 bases that are in frame from base 1. Sequences SGHTS (CDR1) and YDEGEE (CDR2) are obtained from the germline V gene. The trim is 3 bases for V and 3 bases for J, with a gap of 9 bases between the germline ends. As to this clone: The specificity of this receptor is unknown. No base qualities exist here, and no much larger clone lies one base off it.

The CDR3 regions of human TCRbeta chains were analyzed by immunosequencing. Per the authors' processing: TCRs in the repertoires were compared against a reference library of SARS-CoV-2-specific TCRs that had been generated with the MIRA antigen-specificity platform. Breadth was defined as the fraction of unique TCRs that were SARS-CoV-2-associated. Depth was defined as the fraction of total T cells that were SARS-CoV-2-associated. Using the MIRA data, every spike-specific TCR was mapped to the spike region that the TCR reacted to and assigned to either a CD4 or a CD8 class. Log10-transformed breadth and depth values were compared by one-way ANOVA with Sidak's multiple comparisons tests. Held by TCRdb, this immuneACCESS table contains in-frame sequences only and omits some clones. Under half of the omission traces to an unresolved V gene where checked; the cause of the rest is unknown. V and J calls and clone size follow that table, whereas D and trimming were derived from the DNA. The sample table contains about 200,000 clones; only one count was recorded for 85% to 95% of them. The ten biggest clones cover 1% to 1.5% of the sample.

Sequencing used peripheral blood, obtained on day 0 of AZD1222 vaccination. Rearrangement joined TRBV5-8 to TRBJ1-1, with the D gene call left open. The receptor was isolated from an adult in good health. The CDR3 reads as follows: CASSSMRDTEAFF. The nucleotide sequence is TGTGCCAGCAGCTCAATGAGGGACACTGAAGCTTTCTTT.